The 2 T cell receptor beta chains given below trace back to one sample, sequenced in a study of cytotoxic CD8 clonotypes in ibrutinib-treated CLL. Assay used: immunoSEQ multiplex PCR; TCRdb lists only in-frame clones, some missing. The sample yields 14,000 or so clones, about two thirds seen once. The sample consisted of PBMCs, taken before ibrutinib treatment. These receptors were collected from a human donor with chronic lymphocytic leukemia.

This sequence joins TRBV5-1 and TRBJ2-7; 10 nucleotides match TRBD2. Germline CDR1 reads SGHRS; CDR2 reads YFSETQ. V was pared by 1 base and J by 1 base, with 5 bases of the junction left unmatched. CDR3 size: 16 residues. As DNA, the CDR3 is TGCGCCAGCAGCTTGAAACTAGCGGGGCCGTCCTACGAGCAGTACTTC. It codes for CASSLKLAGPSYEQYF.

V and J are TRBV6-5 and TRBJ2-1, with D possibly being TRBD2 (6 bases). The length of the CDR3 is 11 residues. Germline CDR1 reads MNHEY; CDR2 reads SVGAGI. Deletions cut 5 bases from V and 15 bases from J, with 14 bases between. DNA for the CDR3: TGTGCCAGCAGTCTTAGGGGACTCAGGTTCTTC. Translated, it gives CASSLRGLRFF.